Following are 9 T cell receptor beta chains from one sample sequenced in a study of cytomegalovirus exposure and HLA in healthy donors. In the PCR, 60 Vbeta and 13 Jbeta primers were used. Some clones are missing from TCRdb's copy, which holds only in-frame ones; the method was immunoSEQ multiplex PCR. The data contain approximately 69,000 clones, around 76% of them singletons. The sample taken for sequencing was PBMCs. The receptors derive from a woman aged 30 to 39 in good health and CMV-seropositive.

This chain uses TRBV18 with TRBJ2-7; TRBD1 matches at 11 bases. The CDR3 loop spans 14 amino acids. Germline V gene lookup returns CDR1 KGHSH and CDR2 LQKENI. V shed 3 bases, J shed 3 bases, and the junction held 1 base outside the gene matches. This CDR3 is CASSPGQGVYEQYF. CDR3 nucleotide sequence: TGTGCCAGCTCACCGGGACAGGGGGTCTACGAGCAGTACTTC.

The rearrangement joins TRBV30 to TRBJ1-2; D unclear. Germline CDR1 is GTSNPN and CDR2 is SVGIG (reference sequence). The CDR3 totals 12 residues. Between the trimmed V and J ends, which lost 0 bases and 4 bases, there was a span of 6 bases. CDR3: CAWSVRGYGYTF. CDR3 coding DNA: TGTGCCTGGAGTGTTCGAGGCTATGGCTACACCTTC.

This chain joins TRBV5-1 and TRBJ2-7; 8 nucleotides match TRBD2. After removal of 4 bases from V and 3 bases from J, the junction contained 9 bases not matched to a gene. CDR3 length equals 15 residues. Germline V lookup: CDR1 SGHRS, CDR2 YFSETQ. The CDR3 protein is CASSPFSGKFYEQYF. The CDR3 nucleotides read TGCGCCAGCAGCCCCTTTAGCGGGAAATTCTACGAGCAGTACTTC.

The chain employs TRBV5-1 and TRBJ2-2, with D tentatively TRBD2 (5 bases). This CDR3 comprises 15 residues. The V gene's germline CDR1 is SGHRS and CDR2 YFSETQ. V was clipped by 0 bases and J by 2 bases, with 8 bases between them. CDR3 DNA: TGCGCCAGCAGCTTGGGAGGACTTAACACCGGGGAGCTGTTTTTT. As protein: CASSLGGLNTGELFF.

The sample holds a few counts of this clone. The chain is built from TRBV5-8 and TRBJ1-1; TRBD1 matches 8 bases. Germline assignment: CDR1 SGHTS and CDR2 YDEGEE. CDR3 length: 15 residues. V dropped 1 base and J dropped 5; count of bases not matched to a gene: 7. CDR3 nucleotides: TGTGCCAGCAGCTTGTCGAGGACAGGGAGAACTGAAGCTTTCTTT. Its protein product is CASSLSRTGRTEAFF.

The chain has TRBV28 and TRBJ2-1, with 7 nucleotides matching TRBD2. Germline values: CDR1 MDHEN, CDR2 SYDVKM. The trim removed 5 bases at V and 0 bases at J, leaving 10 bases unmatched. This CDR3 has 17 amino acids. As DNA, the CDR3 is TGTGCCAGCAGTACCTTGGGGGGAGGGCCCTCCTACAATGAGCAGTTCTTC. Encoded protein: CASSTLGGGPSYNEQFF.

The CDR3 DNA reads TGTGCCAGCAGCTTAAGCCCTTCGAACACTGAAGCTTTCTTT. It is translated as CASSLSPSNTEAFF. This rearrangement joins TRBV7-9 to TRBJ1-1, with D unclear. Germline V gene data show CDR1 as SEHNR and CDR2 as FQNEAQ (reference sequence). The CDR3 loop spans 14 amino acids. V was clipped by 2 bases and J by 1 base, with 8 bases between them.

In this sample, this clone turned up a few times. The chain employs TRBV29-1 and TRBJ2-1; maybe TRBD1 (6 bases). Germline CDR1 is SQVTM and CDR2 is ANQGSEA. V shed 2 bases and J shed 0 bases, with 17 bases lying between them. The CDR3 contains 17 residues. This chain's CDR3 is CSVEKEWGTFSYNEQFF. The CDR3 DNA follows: TGCAGCGTTGAAAAAGAGTGGGGGACATTCTCCTACAATGAGCAGTTCTTC.

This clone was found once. Written as DNA, the CDR3 is TGTGCCAGCAGCCAAGCTGTCCGGGAGGAGGGCCTCTACGAGCAGTACTTC. Translation gives CASSQAVREEGLYEQYF. This chain connects TRBV4-2 to TRBJ2-7; TRBD2 matches at 7 bases. The CDR3 runs 17 residues. Germline V gene data show CDR1 as LGHNA and CDR2 as YNFKEQ. V lost 1 base and J lost 3; bases outside the gene matches: 12.